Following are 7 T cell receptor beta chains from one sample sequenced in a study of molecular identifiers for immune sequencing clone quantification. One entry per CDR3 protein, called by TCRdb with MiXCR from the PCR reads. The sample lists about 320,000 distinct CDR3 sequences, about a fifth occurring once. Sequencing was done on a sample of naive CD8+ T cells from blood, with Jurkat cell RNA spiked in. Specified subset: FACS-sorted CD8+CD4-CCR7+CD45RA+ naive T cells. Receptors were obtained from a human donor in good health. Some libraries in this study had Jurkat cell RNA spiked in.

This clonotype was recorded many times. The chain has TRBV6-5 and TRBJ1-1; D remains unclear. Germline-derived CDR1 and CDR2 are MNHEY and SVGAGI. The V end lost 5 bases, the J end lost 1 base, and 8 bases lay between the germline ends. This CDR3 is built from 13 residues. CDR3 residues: CASSPHGNTEAFF. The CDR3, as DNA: TGTGCCAGCAGTCCGCACGGGAACACTGAAGCTTTCTTT.

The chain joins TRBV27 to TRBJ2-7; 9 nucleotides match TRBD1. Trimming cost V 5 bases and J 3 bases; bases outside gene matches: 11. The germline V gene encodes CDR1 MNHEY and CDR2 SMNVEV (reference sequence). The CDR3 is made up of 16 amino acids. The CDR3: CASSTLAGTGSYEQYF. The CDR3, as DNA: TGTGCCAGCAGTACACTGGCCGGGACAGGGAGCTACGAGCAGTACTTC.

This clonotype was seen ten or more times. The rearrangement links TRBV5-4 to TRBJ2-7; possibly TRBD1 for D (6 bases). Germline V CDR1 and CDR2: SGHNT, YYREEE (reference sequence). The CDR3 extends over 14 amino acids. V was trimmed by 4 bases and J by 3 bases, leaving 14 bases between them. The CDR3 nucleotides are TGTGCCAGCAGCCTGAGACAGGCCGACTACGAGCAGTACTTC. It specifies CASSLRQADYEQYF.

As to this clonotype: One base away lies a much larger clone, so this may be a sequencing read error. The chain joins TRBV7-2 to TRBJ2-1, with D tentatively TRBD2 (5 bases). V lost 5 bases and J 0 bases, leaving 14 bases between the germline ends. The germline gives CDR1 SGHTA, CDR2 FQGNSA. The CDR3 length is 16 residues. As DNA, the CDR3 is TGTGCCAGCAGCGCCCGGACTCGGAACTCCTACAATGAGCAGTTCTTC. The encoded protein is CASSARTRNSYNEQFF.

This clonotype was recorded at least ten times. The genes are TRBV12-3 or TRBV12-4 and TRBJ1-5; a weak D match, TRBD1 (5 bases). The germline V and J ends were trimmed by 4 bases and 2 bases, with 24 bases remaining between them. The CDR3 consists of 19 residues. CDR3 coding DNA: TGTGCCAGCAGTTCCTCCTCCCTGGAGGTGGGGGATGGCAATCAGCCCCAGCATTTT. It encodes CASSSSSLEVGDGNQPQHF.

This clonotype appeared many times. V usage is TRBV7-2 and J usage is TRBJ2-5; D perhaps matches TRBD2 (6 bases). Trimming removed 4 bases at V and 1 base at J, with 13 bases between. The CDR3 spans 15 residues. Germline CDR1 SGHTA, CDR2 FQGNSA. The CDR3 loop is CASSSTVGGQETQYF. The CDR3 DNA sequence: TGTGCCAGCAGCTCAACTGTGGGGGGCCAAGAGACCCAGTACTTC.

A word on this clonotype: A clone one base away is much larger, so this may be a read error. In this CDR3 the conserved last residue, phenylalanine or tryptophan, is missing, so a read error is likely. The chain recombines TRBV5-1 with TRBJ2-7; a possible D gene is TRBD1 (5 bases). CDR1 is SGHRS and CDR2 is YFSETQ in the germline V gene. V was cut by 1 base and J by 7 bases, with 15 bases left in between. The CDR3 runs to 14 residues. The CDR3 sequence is CASSLLIGAREQYL. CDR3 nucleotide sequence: TGCGCCAGCAGCTTGTTGATAGGGGCCAGGGAGCAGTACCTC.